This T cell receptor (beta chain) was observed in a study of tumor-infiltrating lymphocytes in localized non-small cell lung cancer (dated by TCRdb to about 2021). Background on the whole study: The cohort included patients whose samples were collected after neoadjuvant chemotherapy, as well as both smokers and never-smokers and several histologies. A total of 55 patients were part of the paired comparison of immunoSEQ T-cell fraction between tumor and uninvolved lung. Alongside flow cytometry, multiplex immunofluorescence, RNA-seq, exome sequencing and proteomics, TCR sequencing was applied to the same patients as one of several integrated assays. The overall ICON cohort was composed of over a hundred surgical patients with localized non-small cell lung cancer whose tumors were resected. Each patient contributed resected tumor tissue and uninvolved lung tissue from the same patient, described as non-adjacent to the tumor. Results and caveats for the whole study, not just this receptor: No difference in TCR-derived T-cell fraction was observed between the flow cytometry-defined immunotypes IM1 (good prognosis) and IM2 (poor prognosis). No association of tumor T-cell fraction from TCR sequencing with recurrence-free survival was found (p = 0.61). TCRbeta sequencing supported higher T cell infiltration in tumors than in uninvolved lung tissue, consistent with immunofluorescence CD3 counts. Because different assays used different pieces of the same tissue, intratumor heterogeneity could not be separated from technical variation. Because assay coverage varied across patients depending on available tissue quantity, TCR sequencing was performed for only a subset of the cohort.

ICON enrollment began in April 2016, and the last patient was enrolled in September 2018. In a subcohort of about 76 patients, fresh tumor and matched uninvolved tissue were collected for in-depth immune analyses, with TCR sequencing among those analyses. TCR sequencing was performed on DNA isolated from bulk tissue, without cell sorting. The T-cell fraction in tumor and uninvolved lung tissue was obtained from TCR sequencing using the immunoSEQ assay. Processing in the source paper ran as follows. For survival analysis, patients were split into high (upper tertile) and low (lower two tertiles) T-cell fraction groups and compared by log-rank test. A signed-rank test was used to check for differences in T-cell fraction between paired tumor and uninvolved lung. This is the immuneACCESS table as TCRdb keeps it, with only in-frame sequences that have V and J called. A part of the clones is gone; compared with another copy, unresolved V genes explain less than half, and the rest is unexplained. That table is the source of V, J and clone size, and D and trimming were worked out from the DNA. The sample table shows roughly 30,000 clones, and 70% to 90% are seen once. The top ten hold about 1.9% of the sample.

Regarding this clone: Its antigen is not yet known. Base quality data are lacking; no much larger clone is found one base away.

The receptor's source is a human donor with non-small cell lung cancer. The material sequenced was lung tumor tissue.

The CDR3 reads as follows: CASSRGYQETQYF. The DNA sequence is as follows: TGTGCCAGCAGCCGCGGGTACCAAGAGACCCAGTACTTC. Recombination linked TRBV14 to TRBJ2-5; TRBD2 could be the D gene, as 5 bases match. The CDR3 goes from the cysteine to the phenylalanine over 13 residues. The only DNA kept is the CDR3, 39 bases in frame from the first base. V is reduced by 4 bases and J by 0 bases, leaving a spacing of 6 bases between them. Taken from the germline V gene, the CDR1 and CDR2 loops are SGHDN and FVKESK.